The clone carrying this T cell receptor beta chain was seen many times. These data come from a study of human T cells and chemical hapten exposure. Across the study: Sensitizing treatment utilized 2% DPC over a 2 cm by 2 cm portion of upper inner arm skin.

Documented time point: patch test 1, 2 weeks after DPC sensitization. Noted treatment: therapeutic diphenylcyclopropenone sensitization with weekly scalp DPC. In TCRdb, the RACE reads were re-called with MiXCR into one record per CDR3 protein. Among 80,000 or so distinct CDR3 sequences listed, around a tenth were seen once. Germline CDR1 is SEHNR and CDR2 is FQNEAQ (reference sequence). The CDR3 length is 13 residues. The germline V and J ends were trimmed by 4 bases and 4 bases, with 10 bases remaining between them. The sequencing here drew on whole blood, taken in connection with sensitization to the hapten diphenylcyclopropenone (DPC). This chain connects TRBV7-9 to TRBJ1-1, with D maybe TRBD1 (6 bases). The origin of this receptor is a woman aged 45 to 65 with alopecia areata. Some clones in this sample may be carry-over from other donors' samples. The CDR3 nucleotides read TGTGCCAGCAGCTACAGGGAGGTCACTGAAGCTTTCTTT. Encoded protein: CASSYREVTEAFF.